The rows below give T cell receptor beta chains drawn from one sample of a study of PD-L1 blockade in urothelial cancer. Clones were sequenced by immunoSEQ multiplex PCR, and TCRdb holds only the in-frame ones, with some missing. In the table there are about 88,000 clones, 85% to 95% of which are singletons. The sample in question was PBMCs, obtained around atezolizumab (anti-PD-L1) treatment. The receptor set was obtained from a man in his sixties with urothelial cancer. Each CDR3 is given with its conserved first and last residue. A D gene is named only where the DNA matches it firmly. Clone size is given for some rows only: seen once, a few or many times, or a class if the clone is expanded.

clone_size d_call j_call v_call cdr3_aa cdr3_nt
. TRBD2 TRBJ2-7 TRBV10-3 CAISFSGRLFYEQYF TGTGCCATCAGTTTTAGCGGGAGATTATTCTACGAGCAGTACTTC
. TRBD1 TRBJ1-2 TRBV6-5 CASSYSPQGVYGYTF TGTGCCAGCAGTTACTCCCCACAGGGGGTATATGGCTACACCTTC
once . TRBJ2-5 TRBV9 CASSVGPSTAETQYF TGTGCCAGCAGCGTAGGTCCTTCCACCGCGGAGACCCAGTACTTC
. TRBD1 TRBJ2-5 TRBV7-9 CASSRTGNRETQYF TGTGCCAGCAGCCGGACAGGGAATCGGGAGACCCAGTACTTC
. TRBD1 TRBJ1-1 TRBV18 CASSPGQGRDTEAFF TGTGCCAGCTCACCCGGACAGGGTCGAGACACTGAAGCTTTCTTT
. . TRBJ2-5 TRBV5-5 CASSLAPGQETQYF TGTGCCAGCAGCTTGGCACCGGGACAAGAGACCCAGTACTTC
. . TRBJ2-3 TRBV30 CAWSLTGNTQYF TGTGCCTGGAGTCTGACTGGAAATACGCAGTATTTT
. . TRBJ2-3 TRBV7-9 CASSLGSGGISTDTQYF TGTGCCAGCAGCTTAGGCTCAGGGGGGATTAGCACAGATACGCAGTATTTT
. TRBD1 TRBJ2-1 TRBV5-1 CASSLQGNEQFF TGCGCCAGCAGCTTACAGGGGAATGAGCAGTTCTTC
. . TRBJ1-5 TRBV27 CASSLARGQPQHF TGTGCCAGCAGTTTGGCTAGAGGTCAGCCCCAGCATTTT
. TRBD2 TRBJ2-5 TRBV4-3 CASSQDEVAGKETQYF TGCGCCAGCAGCCAAGATGAGGTAGCGGGCAAAGAGACCCAGTACTTC
. TRBD2 TRBJ2-5 TRBV7-7 CASSYQAGTSGEETQYF TGTGCTAGCAGCTACCAAGCCGGGACTAGCGGAGAAGAGACCCAGTACTTC
. . TRBJ1-4 TRBV30 CAGNWGQQLFF TGTGCCGGAAATTGGGGCCAACAACTGTTTTTT
. TRBD2 TRBJ2-7 TRBV4-3 CASSQGPGGYEQYF TGCGCCAGCAGCCAAGGGCCGGGAGGCTACGAGCAGTACTTC
. TRBD2 TRBJ2-1 TRBV28 CASSSPRTSGQGIYNEQFF TGTGCCAGCAGTTCCCCTCGGACTAGCGGCCAGGGGATCTACAATGAGCAGTTCTTC
. . TRBJ1-1 TRBV7-6 CASSLLPPVSNTEAFF TGTGCCAGCAGCTTACTGCCCCCGGTCTCGAACACTGAAGCTTTCTTT
. TRBD1 TRBJ1-5 TRBV2 CASSVGRTGLSNQPQHF TGTGCCAGCAGTGTGGGTCGGACAGGCCTTAGCAATCAGCCCCAGCATTTT
. TRBD2 TRBJ2-2 TRBV5-6 CASSVLAGIDTGELFF TGTGCCAGCAGCGTACTAGCGGGGATCGACACCGGGGAGCTGTTTTTT
. . TRBJ1-5 TRBV4-2 CASSHPSTGFRSNQPQHF TGTGCCAGCAGCCACCCTTCGACAGGATTTAGGAGCAATCAGCCCCAGCATTTT
. TRBD1 TRBJ1-5 TRBV5-8 CASRLLGTGYQPQHF TGTGCCAGCAGACTCCTCGGGACAGGGTACCAGCCCCAGCATTTT
. . TRBJ1-2 TRBV7-2 CASSLEQVAGYTF TGTGCCAGCAGCTTAGAACAGGTCGCTGGCTACACCTTC
. TRBD1 TRBJ2-7 TRBV7-2 CASSLAHTGGSYEQYF TGTGCCAGCAGCTTGGCCCACACAGGGGGAAGCTACGAGCAGTACTTC
. . TRBJ2-4 TRBV2 CASIAQTAPSHKNIQYF TGTGCCAGCATCGCGCAGACAGCACCAAGCCACAAAAACATTCAGTACTTC
. . TRBJ1-2 TRBV19 CASSFTETDYGYTF TGTGCCAGTAGTTTCACCGAAACGGACTATGGCTACACCTTC
. TRBD1 TRBJ1-2 TRBV7-6 CASSQPPGQGDDYGYTF TGTGCCAGCAGCCAACCTCCGGGACAGGGGGATGACTATGGCTACACCTTC
. . TRBJ1-4 TRBV7-2 CASSKRAGEKLFF TGTGCCAGCAGCAAAAGGGCGGGGGAAAAACTGTTTTTT
once . TRBJ2-7 TRBV6-5 CASKNTGSGQYF TGTGCCAGCAAAAACACAGGCTCCGGGCAGTACTTC
. TRBD2 TRBJ2-1 TRBV7-6 CASSLEGAGGADEQFF TGTGCCAGCAGCTTAGAGGGAGCGGGGGGGGCCGATGAGCAGTTCTTC
. . TRBJ1-5 TRBV7-2 CARIGRRGLQPQHF TGTGCCAGAATAGGGCGAAGGGGCTTACAACCCCAGCATTTT
. . TRBJ2-5 TRBV28 CASSFPLGGRGETQYF TGTGCCAGCAGTTTCCCCCTCGGGGGGCGAGGAGAGACCCAGTACTTC
. TRBD2 TRBJ2-7 TRBV6-1 CASRGLAGGNEQYF TGTGCCAGCAGAGGACTAGCGGGGGGCAACGAGCAGTACTTC
. . TRBJ1-3 TRBV12-5 CASGSSGNTIYF TGTGCTAGTGGTTCGTCTGGAAACACCATATATTTT
few TRBD1 TRBJ1-2 TRBV9 CASSVGTGDYGYTF TGTGCCAGCAGCGTAGGGACAGGGGACTATGGCTACACCTTC
. . TRBJ2-7 TRBV29-1 CSVSKSSDYEQYF TGCAGCGTTAGTAAATCTAGCGACTACGAGCAGTACTTC
. . TRBJ2-1 TRBV7-2 CASSLVGESSYNEQFF TGTGCCAGCAGCTTAGTCGGGGAGAGCTCCTACAATGAGCAGTTCTTC
once . TRBJ1-1 TRBV6-5 CASIDSRNTEAFF TGTGCCAGCATTGACAGCAGGAACACTGAAGCTTTCTTT
. TRBD1 TRBJ1-2 TRBV27 CASSLRQGYGYTF TGTGCCAGCAGTTTGAGACAGGGCTATGGCTACACCTTC
. . TRBJ2-5 TRBV25-1 CASSSGTKETQYF TGTGCCAGCAGCTCGGGGACAAAAGAGACCCAGTACTTC
. TRBD2 TRBJ2-2 TRBV7-9 CASSFAGDTGELFF TGTGCCAGCAGCTTCGCGGGGGACACCGGGGAGCTGTTTTTT
. . TRBJ1-1 TRBV7-2 CASSLLRQGEAFF TGTGCCAGCAGCTTACTTCGGCAGGGTGAAGCTTTCTTT
. . TRBJ1-5 TRBV12-1 CASSHRTGRMSNQPQHF TGTGCCAGCAGCCACAGGACAGGGAGAATGAGCAATCAGCCCCAGCATTTT
once TRBD2 TRBJ2-7 TRBV19 CASSIQREGRGIFPYEQYF TGTGCCAGTAGTATTCAGAGGGAGGGCCGAGGTATATTCCCTTACGAGCAGTACTTC
. . TRBJ2-7 TRBV11-2 CASSSIQGRQYF TGTGCCAGCAGCTCGATTCAGGGAAGGCAGTACTTC
. TRBD2 TRBJ2-1 TRBV28 CASSSSGRANEQFF TGTGCCAGCAGTTCAAGCGGGAGGGCCAATGAGCAGTTCTTC
. TRBD1 TRBJ1-5 TRBV5-1 CASSLIRDRSDQPQHF TGCGCCAGCAGCTTGATCCGGGACAGGAGCGATCAGCCCCAGCATTTT
. . TRBJ1-1 TRBV20-1 CSAKRSSAFF TGCAGTGCTAAGAGATCGTCGGCTTTCTTT